A selection of T cell receptor beta chains follows, all from one sample in a study of tumor-infiltrating lymphocytes in primary liver carcinoma. TCRdb called the multiplex PCR reads again in MiXCR, with one record for every CDR3 protein. Found here are nearly 200,000 distinct CDR3 sequences, about 61% of them singletons; the top ten hold 6% to 8.5%. Sequencing was done on a sample of peripheral blood. Receptor source: a woman aged 55 to 70 with primary liver carcinoma and hepatitis B virus infection. The CDR3 runs from the conserved cysteine through the conserved F or W. The D gene is left open where the match is weak. Clone size is stated in some rows and not others, as once, few, many or a class when expanded.

>TRBV11-2|.|TRBJ1-4|.
CASSLDPADRVPSNEKLFF
TGTGCCAGCAGCTTAGATCCCGCAGACAGAGTTCCGTCTAATGAAAAACTGTTTTTT
>TRBV7-3|TRBD2|TRBJ2-1|.
CASCRAGTSGSNEQFF
TGTGCCAGCTGCCGAGCCGGGACTAGTGGGAGCAATGAGCAGTTCTTC
>TRBV5-1|TRBD2|TRBJ2-1|.
CAGSLKPFLTSGEYNEQFF
TGCGCCGGCAGCTTGAAACCCTTTCTCACTAGCGGGGAATACAATGAGCAGTTCTTC
>TRBV11-2|.|TRBJ1-1|.
CASRLRVGGEAFF
TGTGCCAGCAGATTGAGAGTGGGCGGGGAAGCTTTCTTT
>TRBV5-1|TRBD2|TRBJ2-7|.
CASIADVGLAGYEQCF
TGCGCCAGCATAGCGGACGTGGGACTAGCGGGCTACGAGCAGTGCTTC
>TRBV11-2|TRBD2|TRBJ2-2|many
CASSLPRLAAGELFF
TGTGCCAGCAGCCTACCCAGACTAGCAGCCGGGGAGCTGTTTTTT
>TRBV12-5|.|TRBJ2-7|many
CASSVGGDSSEQYF
TGTGCTAGTTCTGTTGGGGGCGATTCGTCCGAGCAGTACTTC
>TRBV2|TRBD1|TRBJ2-2|few
CASSTGTVGTGELFF
TGTGCCAGCAGTACCGGGACAGTGGGCACCGGGGAGCTGTTTTTT
>TRBV6-5|.|TRBJ1-3|few
CASSYQANSGNTIYF
TGTGCCAGCAGTTACCAGGCTAACTCTGGAAACACCATATATTTT
>TRBV5-1|.|TRBJ2-1|.
CASSLKGREARNEQFF
TGCGCCAGCAGCCTAAAGGGCAGGGAGGCCAGAAATGAGCAGTTCTTC
>TRBV6-2/TRBV6-3|.|TRBJ2-7|.
CASNQQGTSCEQYF
TGTGCCAGCAACCAACAGGGAACCTCCTGCGAGCAGTACTTC
>TRBV6-6|.|TRBJ2-3|many
CASRTQSDTQYF
TGTGCCAGCAGGACCCAATCAGATACGCAGTATTTT
>TRBV21-1|.|TRBJ1-6|.
CASSHEDRDLSPLHF
TGTGCCAGCAGCCATGAGGACAGGGACCTCTCACCCCTCCACTTT
>TRBV11-2|.|TRBJ2-1|.
CAAAHSGPSCNEQFF
TGTGCCGCTGCACATAGCGGCCCTTCCTGCAATGAGCAGTTCTTC
>TRBV14|.|TRBJ2-7|.
CASNQASFTQYF
TGTGCCAGCAACCAGGCTTCTTTCACCCAGTACTTC
>TRBV7-9|TRBD2|TRBJ2-1|few
CASSLSGGFDEQFF
TGTGCCAGCAGCTTAAGCGGGGGTTTTGATGAGCAGTTCTTC
>TRBV11-1|TRBD1|TRBJ1-1|.
CTSSQPGGFTEAFF
TGTACCAGCAGCCAACCAGGGGGCTTCACTGAAGCTTTCTTT
>TRBV28|.|TRBJ2-7|.
CASSSHSAGNEQYF
TGTGCCAGCAGTTCACATTCTGCTGGGAACGAGCAGTACTTC
>TRBV5-1|TRBD2|TRBJ2-1|.
CASSLDLSGGEQFF
TGCGCCAGCAGCTTGGATTTGAGCGGGGGCGAGCAGTTCTTC
>TRBV12-3/TRBV12-4|TRBD1|TRBJ1-3|.
CASHSYSGGPGNTIYF
TGTGCCAGTCATTCGTATTCAGGGGGTCCTGGAAACACCATATATTTT
>TRBV5-6|.|TRBJ2-2|many
CASSLRTDRTGELFF
TGTGCCAGCAGCCTCCGGACTGACAGAACCGGGGAGCTGTTTTTT
>TRBV29-1|TRBD1|TRBJ2-7|.
CSVVGTDYEQYF
TGCAGCGTTGTAGGGACAGACTACGAGCAGTACTTC
>TRBV6-1|TRBD1|TRBJ1-5|many
CASSGGQGRWNQPQHF
TGTGCCAGCAGCGGAGGACAGGGACGATGGAATCAGCCCCAGCATTTT
>TRBV12-3/TRBV12-4|.|TRBJ1-6|.
CASSPSEYSPFHF
TGTGCCAGCAGTCCCTCGGAGTATTCACCCTTCCACTTT
>TRBV5-6|.|TRBJ2-5|.
CASTERIKETQYF
TGTGCCAGCACCGAGAGGATTAAAGAGACCCAGTACTTC
>TRBV28|.|TRBJ2-3|.
CANSFTTGMADTQYF
TGTGCCAACAGTTTTACGACAGGAATGGCAGATACGCAGTATTTT
>TRBV6-1|TRBD1|TRBJ2-2|.
CASNERFGTGGTGELFF
TGTGCCAGCAATGAGAGATTTGGGACAGGAGGTACCGGGGAACTGTTTTTT
>TRBV11-1|TRBD2|TRBJ2-5|once
CASSLWGTGTSGRVLETQYF
TGTGCCAGCAGCTTATGGGGCACCGGGACTAGCGGGAGGGTTCTGGAGACCCAGTACTTC
>TRBV12-3/TRBV12-4|.|TRBJ2-3|.
CTSSWRAISQYF
TGTACCAGCAGCTGGAGGGCTATATCGCAGTATTTT
>TRBV14|TRBD2|TRBJ2-3|.
CASSSRTSVTDTQYF
TGTGCCAGCAGCTCCCGGACTAGCGTCACAGATACGCAGTATTTT
>TRBV24-1|TRBD2|TRBJ2-5|.
CATSGGAGAETQYF
TGTGCCACCAGTGGCGGGGCGGGAGCGGAGACCCAGTACTTC
>TRBV29-1|.|TRBJ2-7|once
CSVDPGAGGEQYF
TGCAGCGTTGACCCAGGGGCAGGCGGGGAGCAGTACTTC
>TRBV11-3|TRBD1|TRBJ2-2|many
CASSQGASSTGELFF
TGTGCCAGCAGCCAGGGGGCTAGCAGCACCGGGGAGCTGTTTTTT
>TRBV6-5|.|TRBJ2-5|many
CASSYRRGQETQYF
TGTGCCAGCAGTTACCGCAGGGGCCAAGAGACCCAGTACTTC
>TRBV29-1|.|TRBJ2-5|many
CSVGQGGLWETQYF
TGCAGCGTTGGACAGGGAGGGCTTTGGGAGACCCAGTACTTC
>TRBV28|.|TRBJ2-1|.
CASSLTNPNEQFF
TGTGCCAGCAGTTTGACTAACCCCAATGAGCAGTTCTTC
>TRBV28|TRBD2|TRBJ2-2|many
CASGGTSGIRIAGELFF
TGTGCCAGCGGCGGGACTAGCGGGATTAGAATTGCCGGGGAGCTGTTTTTT
>TRBV4-2|.|TRBJ2-1|many
CASSQGSGRIDNEQFF
TGTGCCAGCAGCCAAGGTTCAGGAAGAATAGACAATGAGCAGTTCTTC
>TRBV29-1|.|TRBJ1-5|.
CSVGQRTDQPQHF
TGCAGCGTGGGTCAGCGCACGGATCAGCCCCAGCACTTT